This TCR beta chain was identified in a study of OX40 agonist ivuxolimab in advanced cancers. Study-wide background: A partial response was reached by three patients: one with hepatocellular carcinoma and two with cutaneous melanoma. Regarding the study as a whole: CD4+ T cells averaged fewer expanded clones than CD8+ T cells. Dosing at 0.1 to 3.0 mg/kg was accompanied by clonal expansion of CD4+ and CD8+ blood T cells by week 6.

Of note for this clone: What it binds is not known.

The table came from immunoSEQ multiplex PCR; TCRdb's copy has only in-frame clones and leaves some out. The sample has tens of thousands of clones; 88% are singletons. The CDR3 extends over 14 amino acids. Germline loops: CDR1 SGHRS, CDR2 YFSETQ. Germline trimming cut 7 bases from V and 3 bases from J; bases unmatched to any gene: 10. The starting material was CD4+ or CD8+ T cells sorted from blood, obtained in a trial of the OX40 agonist ivuxolimab. This receptor was identified in an adult with an advanced solid tumor such as melanoma, head and neck, liver or kidney cancer. The genes are TRBV5-1 and TRBJ2-7; the match to TRBD2 covers 7 bases. CDR3 sequence reads: CASREAGRFYEQYF. The CDR3 region has the DNA TGCGCCAGCCGGGAGGCAGGAAGATTCTACGAGCAGTACTTC. Variable domain in full (rest from reference TRBV5-1 and TRBJ2-7): KAGVTQTPRYLIKTRGQQVTLSCSPISGHRSVSWYQQTPGQGLQFLFEYFSETQRNKGNFPGRFSGRQFSNSRSEMNVSTLELGDSALYLCASREAGRFYEQYFGPGTRLTVT.